This T cell receptor (beta chain) appears in the sequencing data of a study of type 1 and type 2 diabetes patients. The overall study: Donors were type 1 diabetes, type 2 diabetes, or nondiabetic controls. Study outcomes and limitations: Type 2 diabetes patients had few highly-expanded CD4+ clones, median one.

Amplification started from genomic DNA. Amplification of the beta chain CDR3 used 30 forward and 13 reverse multiplex primers. Each CDR3 protein gets one entry after TCRdb re-called the multiplex PCR reads with MiXCR. This sample has fewer than 350,000 distinct CDR3 sequences; 45% to 60% occur once, and the top ten carry roughly 15%. All diabetic donors were classified as either type 1 or type 2 diabetes. This clonotype was seen more than once but under ten times. The target antigen is unknown. Germline V CDR1 and CDR2: MNHEY, SVGAGI. Trimming took off 7 bases at V and 5 bases at J, with 15 bases between the two ends. CDR3 length equals 13 residues.

The chain combines TRBV6-5 with TRBJ2-7; TRBD1 is a possible D gene (5 bases). This TCR was sampled from a man aged 18 to 35 with type 2 diabetes. Sequenced material: peripheral blood mononuclear cells (PBMCs). CDR3 residues: CASTRIQGHEQYF. The CDR3 nucleotides read TGTGCCAGCACCCGAATTCAGGGCCACGAGCAGTACTTC.